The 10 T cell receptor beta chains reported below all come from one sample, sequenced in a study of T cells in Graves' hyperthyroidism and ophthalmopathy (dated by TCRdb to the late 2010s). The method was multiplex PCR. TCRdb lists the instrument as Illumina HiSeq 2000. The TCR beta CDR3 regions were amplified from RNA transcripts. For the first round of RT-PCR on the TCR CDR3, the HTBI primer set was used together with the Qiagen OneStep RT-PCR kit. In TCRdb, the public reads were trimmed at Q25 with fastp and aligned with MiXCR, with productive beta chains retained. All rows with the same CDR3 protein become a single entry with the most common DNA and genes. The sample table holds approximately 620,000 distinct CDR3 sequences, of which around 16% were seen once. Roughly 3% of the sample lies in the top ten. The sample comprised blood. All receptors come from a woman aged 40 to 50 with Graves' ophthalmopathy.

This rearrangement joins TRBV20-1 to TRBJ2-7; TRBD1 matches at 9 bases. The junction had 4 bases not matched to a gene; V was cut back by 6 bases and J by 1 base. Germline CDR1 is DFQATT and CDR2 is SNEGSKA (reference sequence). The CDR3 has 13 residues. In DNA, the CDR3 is TGCAGTGCGAGCGGACAGGGGTCCTACGAGCAGTACTTC. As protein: CSASGQGSYEQYF.

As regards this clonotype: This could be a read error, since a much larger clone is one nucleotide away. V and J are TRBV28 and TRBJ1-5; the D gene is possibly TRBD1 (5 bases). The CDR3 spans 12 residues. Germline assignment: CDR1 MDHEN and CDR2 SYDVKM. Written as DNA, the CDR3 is TGTGCCAGCCCAGGGTGGTGGCAGCCCCATCATTTT. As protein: CASPGWWQPHHF.

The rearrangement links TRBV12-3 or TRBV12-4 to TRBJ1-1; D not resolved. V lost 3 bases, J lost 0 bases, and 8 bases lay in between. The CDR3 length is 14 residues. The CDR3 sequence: CASSFERMNTEAFF. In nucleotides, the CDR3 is TGTGCCAGCAGTTTTGAGAGGATGAACACTGAAGCTTTCTTT.

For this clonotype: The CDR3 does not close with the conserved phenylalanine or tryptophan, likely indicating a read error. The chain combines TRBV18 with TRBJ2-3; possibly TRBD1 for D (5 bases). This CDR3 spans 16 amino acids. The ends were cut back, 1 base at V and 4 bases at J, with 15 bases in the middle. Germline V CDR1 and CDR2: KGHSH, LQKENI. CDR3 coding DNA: TGTGCCAGCTCACCACAAACTGGGTTAGGGGCAGATACGCAGTATTCT. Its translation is CASSPQTGLGADTQYS.

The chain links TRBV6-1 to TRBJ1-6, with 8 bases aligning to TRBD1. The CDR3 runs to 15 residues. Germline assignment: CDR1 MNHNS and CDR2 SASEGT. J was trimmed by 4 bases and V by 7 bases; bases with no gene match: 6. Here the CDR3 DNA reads TGTGCCAGCATGCGGGACAGGAGTTATAATTCACCCCTCCACTTT. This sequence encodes CASMRDRSYNSPLHF.

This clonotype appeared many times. This chain's CDR3 is CASSGLAGGPDTQYF. The CDR3, as DNA: TGTGCCAGCAGTGGACTAGCGGGGGGGCCAGATACGCAGTATTTT. The chain employs TRBV6-1 and TRBJ2-3; TRBD2 agrees at 14 bases. The CDR3 contains 15 residues. Germline CDR1 and CDR2: MNHNS and SASEGT. V shed 4 bases and J 4 bases; nucleotides not matched to a gene: 1.

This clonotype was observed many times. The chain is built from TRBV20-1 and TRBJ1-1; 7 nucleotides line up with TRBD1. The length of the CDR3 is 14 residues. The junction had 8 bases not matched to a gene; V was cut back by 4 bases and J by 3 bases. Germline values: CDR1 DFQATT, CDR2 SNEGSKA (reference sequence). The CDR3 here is CSAKTGWMDTEAFF. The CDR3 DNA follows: TGCAGTGCTAAGACAGGGTGGATGGACACTGAAGCTTTCTTT.

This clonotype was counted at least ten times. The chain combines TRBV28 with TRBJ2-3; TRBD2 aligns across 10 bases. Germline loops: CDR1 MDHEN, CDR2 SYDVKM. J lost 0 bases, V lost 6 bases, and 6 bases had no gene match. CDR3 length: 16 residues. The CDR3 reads CASSHPTSGSTDTQYF. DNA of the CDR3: TGTGCCAGCAGCCACCCGACTAGCGGGAGCACAGATACGCAGTATTTT.

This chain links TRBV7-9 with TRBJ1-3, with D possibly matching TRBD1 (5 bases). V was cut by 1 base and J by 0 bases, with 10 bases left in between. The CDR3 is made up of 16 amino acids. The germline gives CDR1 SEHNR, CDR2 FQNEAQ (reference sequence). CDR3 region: CASSLGLTDSGNTIYF. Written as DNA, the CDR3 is TGTGCCAGCAGCTTAGGCCTGACAGACTCTGGAAACACCATATATTTT.

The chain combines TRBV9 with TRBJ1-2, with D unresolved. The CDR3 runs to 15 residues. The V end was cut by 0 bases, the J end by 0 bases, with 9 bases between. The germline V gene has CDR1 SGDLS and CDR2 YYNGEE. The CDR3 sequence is CASSVGVLANYGYTF. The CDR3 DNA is TGTGCCAGCAGCGTAGGGGTACTAGCTAACTATGGCTACACCTTC. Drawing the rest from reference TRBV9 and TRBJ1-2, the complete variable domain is DSGVTQTPKHLITATGQRVTLRCSPRSGDLSVYWYQQSLDQGLQFLIQYYNGEERAKGNILERFSAQQFPDLHSELNLSSLELGDSALYFCASSVGVLANYGYTFGSGTRLTVV.